This TCR beta chain is from a study of PD-1 blockade in mismatch repair-deficient tumors. Study background: Patients had 11 to 13 mismatch repair-deficient cancer types and were previously treated and progressing.

The TCR-sequenced patients were a few responders to pembrolizumab. The CDR3 spans 14 residues. The V segment lost 4 bases and the J segment 10 bases; nucleotides outside the gene matches: 8. CDR1 and CDR2 (germline): SEHNR, FQNEAQ (reference sequence). Generated by immunoSEQ multiplex PCR, the TCRdb table keeps only in-frame clones and is missing some. The data show about 68,000 clones, 70% to 85% seen once. The chain recombines TRBV7-9 with TRBJ1-4, with 8 bases fitting TRBD1. This specimen consisted of peripheral blood, obtained 2 weeks after starting pembrolizumab. The clonotype originates from an adult with mismatch repair-deficient cancer. The CDR3 nucleotides read TGTGCCAGCAGCTCACAGGGGGGTGAAGGAAAACTGTTTTTT. This encodes CASSSQGGEGKLFF.